Given below is one T cell receptor beta chain in context. Its matching antigen is unknown. Repertoires were generated with immunoSEQ multiplex PCR, while TCRdb's copy carries only in-frame clones and drops some. The table records some 1,100,000 clones, 78% of them present only once. This entry is derived from a study of shared clonotypes between healthy human individuals. Study as a whole: The study enrolled a couple of women and a few men aged 18 to 49. Study-wide points: Naive CD4 clonotype sharing across a few donors was 5% to 6%. The small donor group covered limited genetic and exposure diversity.

The source is a man younger than 35 in good health. Some clones in this sample may be carry-over from other donors' samples. The sample taken for sequencing was memory CD4+ T cells from PBMCs. Noted subset: CD45RA-negative fraction.

The DNA for the CDR3 is TGTGCCAGCAGGGACGGGACCGTCAACACCGGGGAGCTGTTTTTT. The encoded protein is CASRDGTVNTGELFF. J is TRBJ2-2 and V is TRBV6-1; D might be TRBD1 or TRBD2, each matching 5 bases. This CDR3 is 15 amino acids long. V was pared by 6 bases and J by 2 bases, with 13 bases between. Germline V lookup: CDR1 MNHNS, CDR2 SASEGT.